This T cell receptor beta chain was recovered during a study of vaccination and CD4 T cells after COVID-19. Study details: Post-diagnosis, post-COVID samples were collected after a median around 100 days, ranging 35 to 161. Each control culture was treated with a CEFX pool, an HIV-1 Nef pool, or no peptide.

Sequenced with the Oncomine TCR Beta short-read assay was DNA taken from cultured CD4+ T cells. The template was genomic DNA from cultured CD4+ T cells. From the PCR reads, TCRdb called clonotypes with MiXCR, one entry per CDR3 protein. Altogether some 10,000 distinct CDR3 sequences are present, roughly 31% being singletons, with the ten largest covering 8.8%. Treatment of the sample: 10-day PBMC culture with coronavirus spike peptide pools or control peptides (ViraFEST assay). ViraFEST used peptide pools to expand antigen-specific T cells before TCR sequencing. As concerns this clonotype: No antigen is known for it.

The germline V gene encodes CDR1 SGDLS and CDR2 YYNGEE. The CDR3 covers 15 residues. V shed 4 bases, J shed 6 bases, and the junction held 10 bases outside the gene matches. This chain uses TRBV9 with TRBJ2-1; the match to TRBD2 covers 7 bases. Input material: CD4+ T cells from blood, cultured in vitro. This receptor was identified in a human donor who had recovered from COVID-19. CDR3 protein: CASSPLGGVSNEQFF. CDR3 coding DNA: TGTGCCAGCAGCCCCCTGGGGGGGGTATCCAATGAGCAGTTCTTC.